These T cell receptor beta chains were read from a single sample in a study of identical twins. TCRdb reprocessed the 5' RACE reads via MiXCR and lists one record per CDR3 protein. The sample lists around 1.7 million distinct CDR3 sequences; less than 35% were seen once. What was sequenced was cord blood. These receptors were obtained from a newborn girl in good health. Each CDR3 is given with its conserved first and last residue. The order of the fields is V gene, clone size, J gene, D gene, CDR3 protein, CDR3 DNA. A D gene is named only where the DNA matches it firmly. Part of the rows lack a size; the others show once, few, many or a class for expanded clones.

v_call: TRBV20-1
clone_size: .
j_call: TRBJ2-1
d_call: .
cdr3_aa: CSAAGTLPINEQFF
cdr3_nt: TGCAGTGCGGCCGGGACTCTCCCCATCAATGAGCAGTTCTTC

v_call: TRBV5-1
clone_size: .
j_call: TRBJ2-6
d_call: .
cdr3_aa: CASSLERQAGANVLTF
cdr3_nt: TGCGCCAGCAGCTTGGAAAGACAGGCTGGGGCCAACGTCCTGACTTTC

v_call: TRBV6-1
clone_size: .
j_call: TRBJ2-2
d_call: TRBD2
cdr3_aa: CASRTSGTNTGELFF
cdr3_nt: TGTGCCAGCAGGACTAGCGGGACGAACACCGGGGAGCTGTTTTTT

v_call: TRBV30
clone_size: few
j_call: TRBJ1-1
d_call: .
cdr3_aa: CAWSVRNTEAFF
cdr3_nt: TGTGCCTGGAGTGTACGGAACACTGAAGCTTTCTTT

v_call: TRBV11-1
clone_size: few
j_call: TRBJ2-7
d_call: TRBD2
cdr3_aa: CASSSRLAGDYEQYF
cdr3_nt: TGTGCCAGCAGCTCCAGACTAGCGGGGGACTACGAGCAGTACTTC

v_call: TRBV10-3
clone_size: many
j_call: TRBJ2-3
d_call: .
cdr3_aa: CAIRKETSITDTQYF
cdr3_nt: TGTGCCATCAGGAAAGAAACTAGCATCACAGATACGCAGTATTTT

v_call: TRBV28
clone_size: .
j_call: TRBJ1-1
d_call: TRBD1
cdr3_aa: CASSFSRGGTEAFF
cdr3_nt: TGTGCCAGCAGTTTTTCCAGGGGGGGGACTGAAGCTTTCTTT

v_call: TRBV10-2
clone_size: .
j_call: TRBJ1-2
d_call: .
cdr3_aa: CASRSGADGYTF
cdr3_nt: TGCGCCAGCAGGTCGGGCGCGGACGGCTACACCTTC

v_call: TRBV28
clone_size: .
j_call: TRBJ2-5
d_call: TRBD2
cdr3_aa: CASSSPTSGSNEQYF
cdr3_nt: TGTGCCAGCAGTTCCCCTACTAGCGGGAGCAATGAGCAGTACTTC

v_call: TRBV28
clone_size: few
j_call: TRBJ1-2
d_call: .
cdr3_aa: CASSFSGADYGYTF
cdr3_nt: TGTGCCAGCAGTTTCTCAGGGGCAGACTATGGCTACACCTTC

v_call: TRBV12-3/TRBV12-4
clone_size: many
j_call: TRBJ2-5
d_call: TRBD1
cdr3_aa: CASSPTGGETQYF
cdr3_nt: TGTGCCAGCAGTCCGACAGGGGGAGAGACCCAGTACTTC

v_call: TRBV4-1
clone_size: few
j_call: TRBJ2-7
d_call: .
cdr3_aa: CASSQGLPGSTYEQYF
cdr3_nt: TGCGCCAGCAGCCAAGGTCTGCCGGGATCGACCTACGAGCAGTACTTC

v_call: TRBV7-2
clone_size: .
j_call: TRBJ2-7
d_call: .
cdr3_aa: CASGPLGPRVAYEQYF
cdr3_nt: TGTGCCAGCGGCCCATTGGGACCCCGGGTGGCCTACGAGCAGTACTTC

v_call: TRBV2
clone_size: .
j_call: TRBJ2-7
d_call: TRBD2
cdr3_aa: CASSEGTSEIYEQYF
cdr3_nt: TGTGCCAGCAGTGAGGGGACTAGCGAGATCTACGAGCAGTACTTC

v_call: TRBV4-1
clone_size: .
j_call: TRBJ2-3
d_call: .
cdr3_aa: CASSQDGAGLPSTDTQYF
cdr3_nt: TGCGCCAGCAGCCAAGATGGGGCGGGACTTCCTAGCACAGATACGCAGTATTTT

v_call: TRBV3-1
clone_size: .
j_call: TRBJ2-1
d_call: .
cdr3_aa: CASSRTGTAPYNEQFF
cdr3_nt: TGTGCCAGCAGCCGAACCGGGACGGCCCCCTACAATGAGCAGTTCTTC

v_call: TRBV20-1
clone_size: few
j_call: TRBJ2-3
d_call: TRBD2
cdr3_aa: CSASSGRNTDTQYF
cdr3_nt: TGCAGTGCCAGTAGCGGGAGGAACACAGATACGCAGTATTTT

v_call: TRBV20-1
clone_size: few
j_call: TRBJ2-5
d_call: .
cdr3_aa: CSARDRAGWETQYF
cdr3_nt: TGCAGTGCTAGAGATCGGGCAGGGTGGGAGACCCAGTACTTC

v_call: TRBV6-6
clone_size: once
j_call: TRBJ1-1
d_call: .
cdr3_aa: CASIKYPQGWTEAFF
cdr3_nt: TGTGCCAGCATCAAATACCCACAGGGCTGGACTGAAGCTTTCTTT

v_call: TRBV12-3/TRBV12-4
clone_size: few
j_call: TRBJ1-1
d_call: TRBD1
cdr3_aa: CASSNPSGTGEAFF
cdr3_nt: TGTGCCAGCAGCAACCCGTCCGGGACAGGAGAAGCTTTCTTT

v_call: TRBV20-1
clone_size: .
j_call: TRBJ1-2
d_call: .
cdr3_aa: CSASNDSRGVYGYTF
cdr3_nt: TGCAGTGCTAGTAACGACAGCAGAGGGGTCTATGGCTACACCTTC

v_call: TRBV7-2
clone_size: few
j_call: TRBJ1-4
d_call: .
cdr3_aa: CASSAYREDYEKLFF
cdr3_nt: TGTGCCAGCAGCGCCTACAGGGAAGATTATGAAAAACTGTTTTTT

v_call: TRBV5-5
clone_size: few
j_call: TRBJ1-1
d_call: .
cdr3_aa: CASSLGGQGWVNTEAFF
cdr3_nt: TGTGCCAGCAGCTTGGGAGGGCAGGGGTGGGTGAATACTGAAGCTTTCTTT

v_call: TRBV4-1
clone_size: .
j_call: TRBJ2-3
d_call: .
cdr3_aa: CASSQEWEGGGGDSSTDTQYF
cdr3_nt: TGCGCCAGCAGCCAAGAATGGGAGGGGGGCGGAGGGGACTCTAGCACAGATACGCAGTATTTT

v_call: TRBV18
clone_size: many
j_call: TRBJ2-3
d_call: .
cdr3_aa: CASSPPGADTQYF
cdr3_nt: TGTGCCAGCTCACCACCCGGGGCAGATACGCAGTATTTT

v_call: TRBV7-9
clone_size: .
j_call: TRBJ1-1
d_call: TRBD1
cdr3_aa: CASSWDRDRAFF
cdr3_nt: TGTGCCAGCAGCTGGGACCGGGACAGAGCTTTCTTT

v_call: TRBV20-1
clone_size: few
j_call: TRBJ2-3
d_call: TRBD2
cdr3_aa: CSARDSGLAGDTQYF
cdr3_nt: TGCAGTGCTAGAGATAGTGGGCTAGCGGGAGATACGCAGTATTTT

v_call: TRBV10-3
clone_size: few
j_call: TRBJ2-7
d_call: TRBD2
cdr3_aa: CAISGPPLAGVSYEQYF
cdr3_nt: TGTGCCATCAGTGGACCTCCACTAGCGGGAGTCTCCTACGAGCAGTACTTC

v_call: TRBV6-1
clone_size: .
j_call: TRBJ2-7
d_call: .
cdr3_aa: CASSEPGRGAYEQYF
cdr3_nt: TGTGCCAGCAGTGAACCGGGAAGGGGTGCCTACGAGCAGTACTTC

v_call: TRBV20-1
clone_size: many
j_call: TRBJ2-7
d_call: .
cdr3_aa: CSARASQQGYEQYF
cdr3_nt: TGCAGTGCTAGAGCCTCACAACAGGGTTACGAGCAGTACTTC

v_call: TRBV9
clone_size: .
j_call: TRBJ2-3
d_call: TRBD2
cdr3_aa: CASSVDILAGSYTQYF
cdr3_nt: TGTGCCAGCAGCGTAGATATACTAGCGGGGAGCTATACGCAGTATTTT

v_call: TRBV12-3/TRBV12-4
clone_size: .
j_call: TRBJ2-1
d_call: .
cdr3_aa: CASSLGRYDEQFF
cdr3_nt: TGTGCCAGCAGTTTAGGGAGATACGATGAGCAGTTCTTC

v_call: TRBV28
clone_size: .
j_call: TRBJ2-1
d_call: .
cdr3_aa: CASSLRGGWESYNEQFF
cdr3_nt: TGTGCCAGCAGTTTAAGGGGGGGTTGGGAATCCTACAATGAGCAGTTCTTC

v_call: TRBV7-2
clone_size: .
j_call: TRBJ2-3
d_call: TRBD2
cdr3_aa: CVSKELAGVGDTRYF
cdr3_nt: TGTGTCAGCAAGGAACTAGCGGGAGTTGGTGATACGCGGTATTTT

v_call: TRBV18
clone_size: many
j_call: TRBJ2-7
d_call: TRBD2
cdr3_aa: CASSPTLAGEGYEQYF
cdr3_nt: TGTGCCAGCTCACCAACGCTAGCGGGAGAAGGGTACGAGCAGTACTTC

v_call: TRBV3-1
clone_size: .
j_call: TRBJ2-1
d_call: .
cdr3_aa: CASSRSAVNEQFF
cdr3_nt: TGTGCCAGCAGCCGCAGTGCGGTCAATGAGCAGTTCTTC

v_call: TRBV20-1
clone_size: .
j_call: TRBJ1-5
d_call: TRBD1
cdr3_aa: CSATTQGQGPQHF
cdr3_nt: TGCAGTGCTACAACCCAGGGACAGGGTCCCCAGCATTTT

v_call: TRBV11-2
clone_size: .
j_call: TRBJ1-2
d_call: .
cdr3_aa: CASSLSGLNYGYTF
cdr3_nt: TGTGCCAGCAGCCTCTCGGGGCTGAACTATGGCTACACCTTC

v_call: TRBV18
clone_size: .
j_call: TRBJ2-5
d_call: .
cdr3_aa: CASSPTSLPGQETQYF
cdr3_nt: TGTGCCAGCTCACCTACTAGCCTACCGGGACAAGAGACCCAGTACTTC

v_call: TRBV20-1
clone_size: few
j_call: TRBJ2-1
d_call: .
cdr3_aa: CSARSLGGPAYNEQFF
cdr3_nt: TGCAGTGCTAGATCATTAGGGGGGCCAGCATACAATGAGCAGTTCTTC

v_call: TRBV20-1
clone_size: .
j_call: TRBJ2-1
d_call: .
cdr3_aa: CSARDLPGSYNEQFF
cdr3_nt: TGCAGTGCTAGAGATCTGCCCGGGTCCTACAATGAGCAGTTCTTC

v_call: TRBV7-9
clone_size: .
j_call: TRBJ2-7
d_call: .
cdr3_aa: CASSSRLAALSYEQYF
cdr3_nt: TGTGCCAGCAGCTCCCGACTGGCGGCACTCTCCTACGAGCAGTACTTC

v_call: TRBV20-1
clone_size: .
j_call: TRBJ2-1
d_call: TRBD2
cdr3_aa: CSASPGGRFYERFF
cdr3_nt: TGCAGTGCTAGTCCCGGCGGGAGGTTCTATGAGCGGTTCTTC

v_call: TRBV10-1
clone_size: .
j_call: TRBJ2-3
d_call: TRBD1
cdr3_aa: CASSESGTGDSRQYF
cdr3_nt: TGCGCCAGCAGTGAATCCGGGACAGGGGATAGTAGGCAGTATTTT

v_call: TRBV20-1
clone_size: .
j_call: TRBJ1-2
d_call: .
cdr3_aa: CSAPQNFLTIRYTF
cdr3_nt: TGCAGTGCTCCACAGAACTTCCTAACTATCCGGTACACCTTC

v_call: TRBV5-1
clone_size: .
j_call: TRBJ1-5
d_call: .
cdr3_aa: CASSRSPNQPPHF
cdr3_nt: TGCGCCAGCAGCCGTTCCCCCAATCAGCCCCCGCATTTT

v_call: TRBV4-1
clone_size: .
j_call: TRBJ2-7
d_call: .
cdr3_aa: CASSQEFGPYEQYF
cdr3_nt: TGCGCCAGCAGCCAAGAGTTCGGCCCCTACGAGCAGTACTTC

v_call: TRBV5-1
clone_size: few
j_call: TRBJ2-7
d_call: TRBD2
cdr3_aa: CASSSLTYPAGGPYEQYF
cdr3_nt: TGCGCCAGCAGCTCACTGACATACCCAGCGGGAGGTCCCTACGAGCAGTACTTC

v_call: TRBV9
clone_size: few
j_call: TRBJ1-5
d_call: .
cdr3_aa: CASIFLRESNQPQHF
cdr3_nt: TGTGCCAGCATCTTCCTCAGGGAGAGCAATCAGCCCCAGCATTTT

v_call: TRBV4-1
clone_size: few
j_call: TRBJ1-1
d_call: .
cdr3_aa: CASSPGDMNTEAFF
cdr3_nt: TGCGCCAGCAGCCCAGGGGACATGAACACTGAAGCTTTCTTT

v_call: TRBV20-1
clone_size: few
j_call: TRBJ2-3
d_call: TRBD2
cdr3_aa: CSERAGGRSDTQYF
cdr3_nt: TGCAGTGAGAGAGCGGGGGGGCGATCAGATACGCAGTATTTT

v_call: TRBV9
clone_size: .
j_call: TRBJ1-1
d_call: TRBD1
cdr3_aa: CASRPTTGVDTEAFF
cdr3_nt: TGTGCCAGCAGGCCTACGACAGGGGTAGACACTGAAGCTTTCTTT

v_call: TRBV11-1
clone_size: .
j_call: TRBJ2-7
d_call: TRBD2
cdr3_aa: CASSLGAGAPLEQYF
cdr3_nt: TGTGCCAGCAGCTTAGGAGCGGGAGCCCCTCTCGAGCAGTACTTC